These 10 T cell receptor beta chains were all obtained from the same sample, sequenced in a study of T cell responses to AZD1222 COVID-19 vaccine (dated by TCRdb to the early 2020s). Library preparation was by the immunoSEQ multiplex PCR assay. As stored in TCRdb, this immuneACCESS dataset retains in-frame rearrangements with V and J assigned. A fraction of the clones does not appear; measured against another copy, unresolved V genes explain less than half of the discrepancy, and the remainder lacks a known reason. For this sample there are some 100,000 clones; approximately 90% appear just once. In total, the top ten clones hold less than 4% of the sample. The label giving this sample's time point can be read as: about 28 days (+/-7) after the second vaccine dose. Specimen: peripheral blood, collected 28 days after the second AZD1222 dose. These receptors were taken from an adult who received the AZD1222 COVID-19 vaccine.

V and J are TRBV6-5 and TRBJ2-7; a weak D match, TRBD1 (6 bases). The CDR3 runs 14 residues. The germline V gene encodes CDR1 MNHEY and CDR2 SVGAGI. The ends were cut back, 6 bases at V and 7 bases at J, with 19 bases in the middle. The CDR3 nucleotides read TGTGCCAGCAGGGACAGTTGGTTAGTTTGGGAGCAGTACTTC. Its protein product is CASRDSWLVWEQYF.

The chain links TRBV5-1 to TRBJ2-3, with TRBD1 matching over 11 bases. This CDR3 spans 17 amino acids. Unmatched junction bases numbered 7, after V lost 0 bases and J lost 4 bases. Germline CDR1 is SGHRS and CDR2 is YFSETQ. Here the CDR3 reads CASSLGSGQGGADTQYF. In DNA form, the CDR3 reads TGCGCCAGCAGCTTGGGCTCGGGACAGGGGGGAGCAGATACGCAGTATTTT.

This clone was counted only a few times. The chain is built from TRBV7-8 and TRBJ1-4; 8 bases align to TRBD1. J gave up 5 bases and V 5 bases, and 7 bases lay outside the gene matches. CDR1 and CDR2 (germline): SGHVS, FQNEAQ. The CDR3 is made up of 15 amino acids. The CDR3 bases are TGTGCCAGCAGCCGAGGACAGGGTCTAAATGAAAAACTGTTTTTT. Translating gives CASSRGQGLNEKLFF.

The chain uses TRBV18 and TRBJ2-3, with D perhaps matching TRBD1 (6 bases). Per the germline V gene, CDR1 is KGHSH and CDR2 is LQKENI. This CDR3 contains 15 residues. V dropped 2 bases and J dropped 0 bases, with 9 bases sitting between them. CDR3 in DNA: TGTGCCAGCTCACCAACACAGGGTAGCACAGATACGCAGTATTTT. This translates into CASSPTQGSTDTQYF.

DNA for the CDR3: TGTGCCAGCAGCGTAGACCCGGACAGGTTCGAGACCCAGTACTTC. This encodes CASSVDPDRFETQYF. The chain employs TRBV9 and TRBJ2-5; the match to TRBD1 covers 7 bases. The CDR3 consists of 15 residues. Germline V gene lookup returns CDR1 SGDLS and CDR2 YYNGEE. V lost 0 bases to trimming and J lost 5 bases; unmatched junction nucleotides: 7.

This rearrangement joins TRBV4-1 to TRBJ2-3; 10 bases agree with TRBD2. The CDR3 covers 14 residues. Per the germline V gene, CDR1 is MGHRA and CDR2 is YSYEKL. With V trimmed by 4 bases and J by 5 bases, 3 bases remained unmatched. The CDR3 DNA reads TGCGCCAGCAGCCCGGGACTAGCGATAGATACGCAGTATTTT. It specifies CASSPGLAIDTQYF.

V and J are TRBV2 and TRBJ2-3, with D maybe TRBD2 (6 bases). V was clipped by 8 bases and J by 5 bases, with 17 bases between them. Germline loops: CDR1 SNHLY, CDR2 FYNNEI. This CDR3 has 14 residues. The CDR3 nucleotides read TGTGCCAGCCCCGAGCGGGTCGACAGAGATACGCAGTATTTT. Protein: CASPERVDRDTQYF.

The chain has TRBV18 and TRBJ1-4, with D unresolved. The germline gives CDR1 KGHSH, CDR2 LQKENI. The CDR3 spans 15 residues. The ends were cut back, 2 bases at V and 0 bases at J, with 7 bases in the middle. The chain's CDR3 is CASSPDVSTNEKLFF. As DNA, the CDR3 is TGTGCCAGCTCACCAGACGTATCAACTAATGAAAAACTGTTTTTT. The entire variable domain, with the rest obtained from reference TRBV18 and TRBJ1-4, is as follows: NAGVMQNPRHLVRRRGQEARLRCSPMKGHSHVYWYRQLPEEGLKFMVYLQKENIIDESGMPKERFSAEFPKEGPSILRIQQVVRGDSAAYFCASSPDVSTNEKLFFGSGTQLSVL.

The J gene is TRBJ2-2, the V gene TRBV12-3 or TRBV12-4; D not resolved. The CDR3 extends over 13 amino acids. V dropped 0 bases and J dropped 3 bases, with 2 bases sitting between them. The DNA of the CDR3 is TGTGCCAGCAGTTTAGCCCACACCGGGGAGCTGTTTTTT. This translates into CASSLAHTGELFF.

V and J are TRBV3-1 (or the pseudogene TRBV3-2) and TRBJ2-7, with D unclear. V was trimmed by 0 bases and J by 2 bases, leaving 11 bases between them. This CDR3 spans 15 amino acids. Looked up from germline, CDR1 is LGHDT and CDR2 is YNNKEL (reference sequence). The chain's CDR3 is CASSQERPKTYEQYF. The CDR3 nucleotides are TGTGCCAGCAGCCAAGAGAGGCCTAAAACCTACGAGCAGTACTTC.